The T cell receptor (beta chain) described here comes from a study of cytomegalovirus exposure and HLA in healthy donors listed by TCRdb under 2017. Regarding the study in general: A later analysis indicated that the 130 or so validation repertoires were generated on the platform also employed for the 700 or so repertoires of the first cohort. High-throughput TCR immunosequencing, statistical association of individual TCRs with disease status, and machine learning were combined to predict cytomegalovirus infection status. The study aimed to test whether cataloging public T cell receptors could reveal signatures of past pathogen exposure. Along with the roughly 710-subject first cohort, a separate validation cohort of over 90 different subjects was used.

Results the study describes overall, beyond this receptor: The classifier was reported to diagnose cytomegalovirus status with high specificity and sensitivity in both the original and validation cohorts. According to the authors, the approach could potentially be generalized to other disease states and immunological phenotypes. A later analysis found that TCRs clustered in the first cohort also tended to co-occur in the roughly 120 validation repertoires, with approximately 94% of cluster scores above 0. All 120 or so repertoires were used to score co-occurrence in the validation cohort in a later analysis, because that analysis had no HLA typing for the cohort. Most TCR sequences were observed very rarely across donors, whereas some public TCRs were present in many individuals. A total of 150 to 200 TCR beta chains were listed by the study as associated with cytomegalovirus. In vitro tests confirmed that a few of the cytomegalovirus-associated TCR beta chains recognize cytomegalovirus antigens.

The donors belonged to the validation cohort of over a hundred subjects, which was separate from the roughly 700-subject first cohort. As to this clone: Its target antigen remains unknown. The sample holds no much larger clone one base away, and base qualities are not on file.

Library preparation used the immunoSEQ multiplex PCR assay. Regarding the original processing steps: A statistical classification framework was built to diagnose cytomegalovirus status from the catalog of TCR beta chain sequences. Entries here come from immuneACCESS through TCRdb and include only in-frame sequences with V and J called. Some clones fail to appear in such tables; in the studies checked, an unresolved V gene covers under half of the shortfall, and the cause of the remainder is unknown. The DNA was the basis for D and trimming; V, J and clone size are from that table. The sample records around 300,000 clones, about 86% of which are singletons. The ten biggest clones cover roughly 0.99% of the sample. The sequence was collected from a woman under 30 in good health and CMV-seronegative. The sample comprised PBMCs.

The CDR3 sequence is CASSLFIIGTGQFF. The bases read TGTGCCAGCAGCTTGTTTATTATCGGAACGGGGCAGTTCTTC. The chain uses TRBV5-4 and TRBJ2-1; no D segment can be confidently identified. Counted from cysteine to phenylalanine, this CDR3 has 14 amino acids. Only the CDR3 part of the read is kept: 42 bases, read in frame from the first base. According to the germline V gene (reference sequence), CDR1 reads SGHNT and CDR2 reads YYREEE. Cut back by 1 base and 12 bases, the V and J ends lie 17 bases apart. The CDR3 plus the reference TRBV5-4 and TRBJ2-1 genes for the other parts give the full variable domain: ETGVTQSPTHLIKTRGQQVTLRCSSQSGHNTVSWYQQALGQGPQFIFQYYREEENGRGNFPPRFSGLQFPNYSSELNVNALELDDSALYLCASSLFIIGTGQFFGPGTRLTVL.